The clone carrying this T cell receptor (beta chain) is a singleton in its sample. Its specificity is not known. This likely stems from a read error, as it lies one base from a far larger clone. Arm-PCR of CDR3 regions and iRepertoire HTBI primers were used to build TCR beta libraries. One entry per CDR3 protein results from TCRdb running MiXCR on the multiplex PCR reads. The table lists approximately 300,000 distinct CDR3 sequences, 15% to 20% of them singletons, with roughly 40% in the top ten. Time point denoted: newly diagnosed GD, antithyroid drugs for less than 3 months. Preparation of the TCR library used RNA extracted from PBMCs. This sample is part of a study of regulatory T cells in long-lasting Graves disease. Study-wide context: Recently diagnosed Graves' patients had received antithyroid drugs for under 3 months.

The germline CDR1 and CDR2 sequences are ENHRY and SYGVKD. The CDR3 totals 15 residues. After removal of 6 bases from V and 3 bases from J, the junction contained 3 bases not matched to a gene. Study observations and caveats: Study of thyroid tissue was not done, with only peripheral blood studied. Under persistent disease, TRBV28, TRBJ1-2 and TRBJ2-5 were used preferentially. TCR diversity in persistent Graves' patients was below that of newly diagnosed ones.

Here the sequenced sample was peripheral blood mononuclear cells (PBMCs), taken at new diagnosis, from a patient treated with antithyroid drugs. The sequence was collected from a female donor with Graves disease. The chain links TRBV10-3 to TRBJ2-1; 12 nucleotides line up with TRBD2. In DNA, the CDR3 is TGTGCCATCAGCGGACTAGCGGGGAACTACAATGAGCAGTTCTTC. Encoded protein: CAISGLAGNYNEQFF.